These 9 T cell receptor beta chains share one sample of origin, sequenced in a study of cytomegalovirus exposure and HLA in healthy donors. The PCR contained 60 Vbeta and 13 Jbeta primers. Some clones are missing from TCRdb's copy, which holds only in-frame ones; the method was immunoSEQ multiplex PCR. The data hold about 67,000 clones, with 85% to 90% observed a single time. Sequenced material: PBMCs. Receptors originate from a woman aged 25 to 39 in good health and CMV-seropositive.

This clone was detected once. The chain links TRBV5-5 to TRBJ1-2; D perhaps matches TRBD1 (6 bases). Trimming removed 0 bases at V and 3 bases at J, with 15 bases between. Germline-derived CDR1 and CDR2 are SGHKS and YYEKEE (reference sequence). The CDR3 is 16 residues long. The CDR3 DNA sequence: TGTGCCAGCAGCTTGGGAGCTAAGACAGGTTACTATGGCTACACCTTC. It is translated as CASSLGAKTGYYGYTF.

The chain is built from TRBV19 and TRBJ1-1, with D possibly matching TRBD1 (5 bases). Germline CDR1 and CDR2: LNHDA and SQIVND (reference sequence). The V end was cut by 7 bases, the J end by 0 bases, with 18 bases between. This CDR3 region has 16 residues. The CDR3 nucleotides read TGTGCCAGTACATCTTCCGGTTGGGGCATGAACACTGAAGCTTTCTTT. This codes for CASTSSGWGMNTEAFF.

This chain links TRBV13 with TRBJ1-6; D perhaps matches TRBD1 (5 bases). Between the trimmed V and J ends, which lost 0 bases and 11 bases, there was a span of 8 bases. CDR1 and CDR2 (germline): PRHDT, FYEKMQ (reference sequence). The CDR3 length is 13 residues. CDR3 coding DNA: TGTGCCAGCAGCTTAGGGGACACCCCACCCCTCCACTTT. This encodes CASSLGDTPPLHF.

The chain joins TRBV19 to TRBJ2-1, with D unresolved. This CDR3 has 16 amino acids. Germline-derived CDR1 and CDR2 are LNHDA and SQIVND (reference sequence). Trimming left V 6 bases short and J 6 bases short, with 21 bases between. The CDR3 DNA reads as TGTGCCAGTAGGAAACCCGTCGTCGGGTCCAGCAATGAGCAGTTCTTC. Translated, it gives CASRKPVVGSSNEQFF.

This clone was seen once. The gene calls are TRBV6-5 and TRBJ1-2; TRBD1 matches at 8 bases. The V gene end was trimmed by 3 bases and the J gene end by 13 bases; junction bases not matched to a gene: 10. Germline CDR1 MNHEY, CDR2 SVGAGI. The CDR3 length is 13 residues. The CDR3 loop is CASSYPGQGVATF. The CDR3 DNA sequence: TGTGCCAGCAGTTATCCAGGACAGGGAGTTGCCACCTTC.

The rearrangement uses TRBV5-1 and TRBJ2-3; tentatively, D is TRBD2 (7 bases). Looked up from germline, CDR1 is SGHRS and CDR2 is YFSETQ. The CDR3 loop spans 16 amino acids. Trimming cost V 5 bases and J 5 bases, with 21 bases left between them. This CDR3 is CASRQEGGGPRDTQYF. The CDR3 nucleotides read TGCGCCAGCAGACAAGAAGGGGGAGGGCCGAGAGATACGCAGTATTTT.

This chain uses TRBV5-6 with TRBJ2-7, with D perhaps TRBD1 (6 bases). CDR1 is SGHDT, CDR2 YYEEEE, per germline. The V end was cut by 0 bases, the J end by 7 bases, with 11 bases between. This CDR3 comprises 13 residues. CDR3 in amino acids: CASSLGTRGEQYF. In DNA form, the CDR3 reads TGTGCCAGCAGCTTGGGGACGAGGGGGGAGCAGTACTTC.

This clone occurred once. This CDR3 is CASRRATENTEAFF. As DNA, the CDR3 is TGTGCCAGCCGCCGTGCGACTGAGAACACTGAAGCTTTCTTT. The chain joins TRBV6-4 to TRBJ1-1; no clear D gene. The CDR3 has 14 residues. Trimming took off 8 bases at V and 1 base at J, with 14 bases between the two ends. Germline loops: CDR1 MRHNA, CDR2 SNTAGT.

A few counts support this clone. This chain connects TRBV27 to TRBJ1-2; a possible D gene is TRBD1 (5 bases). Germline V gene sequence: CDR1 MNHEY, CDR2 SMNVEV (reference sequence). This CDR3 region has 13 residues. V lost 3 bases and J 2 bases, leaving 7 bases between the germline ends. CDR3 sequence: CASSFGGNYGYTF. DNA of the CDR3: TGTGCCAGCAGTTTCGGGGGGAACTATGGCTACACCTTC.